The rows below give T cell receptor beta chains drawn from one sample of a study of blood T cell repertoires in COVID-19. Data came from immunoSEQ multiplex PCR; TCRdb stores just in-frame clones and leaves some out. Of 200,000 to 250,000 clones listed, 75% to 90% are singletons. Sequenced material: peripheral blood. These receptors were obtained from a man younger than 45 with COVID-19, enrolled during active disease. Each CDR3 is given with its conserved first and last residue. D genes are given only for firm matches.

J gene,D gene,V gene,CDR3 protein
TRBJ2-4,TRBD2,TRBV5-8,CASSRGGDPGENIQYF
TRBJ1-1,-,TRBV7-8,CASSQIQGSTEAFF
TRBJ2-7,TRBD1,TRBV28,CASSPPRDRGFNPGTYEQYF
TRBJ2-2,-,TRBV14,CASSPRGRGPHGELFF
TRBJ1-1,-,TRBV19,CASSVAQGTEAFF
TRBJ1-3,TRBD1,TRBV6-5,CASSSQGAPAGNTIYF
TRBJ2-6,-,TRBV7-9,CASVGLPYSGANVLTF
TRBJ2-7,TRBD1,TRBV7-9,CASSLGGQNYEQYF
TRBJ1-1,TRBD1,TRBV7-2,CASSYTTGGRTEAFF
TRBJ2-2,TRBD1,TRBV7-6,CASSFRQGARTGELFF
TRBJ2-2,TRBD2,TRBV29-1,CSVVQLAGSGELFF
TRBJ2-1,-,TRBV11-3,CASSLGANNEQFF
TRBJ2-3,-,TRBV7-3,CASSLVRLVEADTQYF
TRBJ1-2,TRBD1,TRBV11-2,CASSSDPGQGPGYTF
TRBJ2-7,-,TRBV28,CASSAPGVLSQYF
TRBJ2-1,TRBD2,TRBV7-2,CASSLVRGGKSYNEQFF
TRBJ1-6,TRBD1,TRBV2,CATFKDRGNSPLHF
TRBJ2-1,TRBD2,TRBV5-1,CASSLATTSGGTRPYEQFF
TRBJ1-1,-,TRBV24-1,CATSDTDSFTEAFF
TRBJ1-1,-,TRBV6-5,CASSFGMNTEAFF
TRBJ2-7,-,TRBV7-2,CASSLVYGSHEQYF
TRBJ1-2,-,TRBV6-5,CASSYSSPNGGYTF
TRBJ1-5,-,TRBV5-6,CASSFGGFWGNQPQHF
TRBJ1-5,TRBD1,TRBV6-5,CASRQTGGQGQPQHF
TRBJ1-6,-,TRBV5-6,CASSLGQVNSPLHF
TRBJ2-1,-,TRBV2,CASSPVRGNNEQFF
TRBJ1-4,-,TRBV18,CASSPPGGAYEKLFF
TRBJ2-5,-,TRBV18,CASSPPSETQYF
TRBJ2-7,-,TRBV21-1,CASSKARGDEQYF
TRBJ1-2,-,TRBV7-9,CASSLGEGLYFGYTF
TRBJ1-5,TRBD1,TRBV2,CASSEEGQGRQPQHF
TRBJ1-6,-,TRBV7-9,CASSSTGSSYNSPLHF
TRBJ2-1,TRBD1,TRBV6-2/TRBV6-3,CASSTTGVNEQFF
TRBJ1-1,-,TRBV3-1/TRBV3-2,CASSRNRDTEAFF
TRBJ1-5,TRBD1,TRBV24-1,CATSDSGTGDSNQPQHF
TRBJ2-1,-,TRBV7-9,CASSSYRNEQFF
TRBJ2-4,-,TRBV19,CASSIQLGKNIQYF
TRBJ1-6,-,TRBV7-9,CASSLTQNSPLHF
TRBJ2-1,-,TRBV28,CASSSTGSYNEQFF
TRBJ1-5,TRBD1,TRBV19,CASSPTGQGYNQPQHF
TRBJ1-5,TRBD1,TRBV7-9,CASSRDRVGNQPQHF
TRBJ1-2,TRBD1,TRBV4-1,CASSPPLRGPRGYTF
TRBJ1-2,-,TRBV3-1/TRBV3-2,CASSLEGDGYTF
TRBJ1-2,-,TRBV5-6,CASSFGESNYYGYTF